The present TCR beta chain was sequenced within a study of blood T cell repertoires in COVID-19. Study background: Italy, Spain and the United States were the sources of the convalescent and acute COVID-19 samples. From T cells, B-cell-depleted T cells, or PBMCs came the material, which was cDNA or gDNA.

The ends lost 7 bases at V and 9 bases at J; junction bases unmatched: 6. CDR1 and CDR2 (germline): LNHDA, SQIVND (reference sequence). The CDR3 is 13 residues long. Authors' analysis steps: Quantification of nucleated cells was approximated via reference gene primer amplification. The table came from immunoSEQ multiplex PCR; TCRdb's copy has only in-frame clones and leaves some out. That table gives V, J and clone size, and the DNA gave D and trimming. The sample lists 400,000 to 450,000 clones, 80% to 90% occurring once. This clone appeared once. Sequenced sample: peripheral blood. The receptor was isolated from a woman aged 25 to 45 with active or convalescent COVID-19. V gene TRBV19 combines with J gene TRBJ2-2; 9 bases line up with TRBD2. CDR3 DNA sequence: TGTGCCAGTAATAGCGGGAGCCTCCGGGAGCTGTTTTTT. This gives the protein CASNSGSLRELFF.